The 11 T cell receptor beta chains below were found in one sample sequenced in a study of blood T cell repertoires in COVID-19. Profiled with immunoSEQ multiplex PCR; TCRdb holds only in-frame clones, not every one. The data hold 3,000 to 4,000 clones, with about 92% observed a single time. Sequencing was done on a sample of peripheral blood. The receptors shown here come from a woman in her sixties or seventies with active COVID-19.

This chain connects TRBV5-4 to TRBJ1-2; 10 positions match TRBD1. J lost 7 bases, V lost 5 bases, and 11 bases had no gene match. Per germline, CDR1 SGHNT and CDR2 YYREEE (reference sequence). The CDR3 sequence is 15 residues long. CDR3 sequence: CASSSSGTGAFGYTF. The CDR3 DNA reads as TGTGCCAGCAGTAGCTCCGGGACAGGGGCTTTTGGCTACACCTTC. Full variable domain (remainder filled in from reference TRBV5-4 and TRBJ1-2): ETGVTQSPTHLIKTRGQQVTLRCSSQSGHNTVSWYQQALGQGPQFIFQYYREEENGRGNFPPRFSGLQFPNYSSELNVNALELDDSALYLCASSSSGTGAFGYTFGSGTRLTVV.

The V and J genes are TRBV14 and TRBJ2-1, with 8 bases fitting TRBD2. The V gene's germline CDR1 is SGHDN and CDR2 FVKESK. Unmatched junction bases numbered 5, after V lost 1 base and J lost 12 bases. The CDR3 consists of 13 residues. The CDR3 sequence: CASSQAPGLGQFF. DNA for the CDR3: TGTGCCAGCAGCCAAGCCCCGGGACTAGGGCAGTTCTTC.

This CDR3 reads CASSQVNRGETQYF. The CDR3 DNA is TGTGCCAGCAGCCAGGTTAACAGGGGAGAGACCCAGTACTTC. V gene TRBV4-2 combines with J gene TRBJ2-5, with TRBD1 identical over 7 bases. V shed 3 bases and J 4 bases; nucleotides not matched to a gene: 5. CDR1 and CDR2 from the germline V gene are LGHNA and YNFKEQ. This CDR3 region has 14 residues.

This clone was picked up one time. The V and J genes are TRBV5-1 and TRBJ1-6, with 7 bases that match TRBD1. Germline CDR1 and CDR2: SGHRS and YFSETQ. Trimming removed 1 base from V and 9 bases from J; junction bases left unmatched: 7. The CDR3 is made up of 15 amino acids. CDR3 region: CASSLLGRGFSPLHF. CDR3 in DNA: TGCGCCAGCAGCTTGCTAGGCAGGGGGTTTTCACCCCTCCACTTT.

The J gene is TRBJ1-2, the V gene TRBV7-9; 7 bases are a match to TRBD1. The germline CDR1 and CDR2 sequences are SEHNR and FQNEAQ (reference sequence). This CDR3 is built from 16 residues. The V segment lost 5 bases and the J segment 2 bases; nucleotides outside the gene matches: 11. In DNA, the CDR3 is TGTGCCAGCAGCGAAGTTGACAGGGAACTAAACTATGGCTACACCTTC. It translates to CASSEVDRELNYGYTF.

In regard to this clone: One end of the junction does not line up with germline, which may come from a read error. The chain employs TRBV2 and TRBJ2-7; possibly TRBD1 for D (5 bases). There are 15 residues in the CDR3. Looked up from germline, CDR1 is SNHLY and CDR2 is FYNNEI. CDR3 nucleotides: TGTGCCAGCAGAGAAGTCGTAGACAGCCCCTACGAGCAGTACTTC. Protein sequence: CASREVVDSPYEQYF.

This clone has just a few counts. The V gene is TRBV19, the J gene TRBJ1-2, with a possible D match to TRBD1 (6 bases). This CDR3 has 13 residues. V lost 3 bases and J lost 4, with 9 bases in between. Germline V gives CDR1 LNHDA, CDR2 SQIVND (reference sequence). CDR3 loop: CASSMDSIYGYTF. CDR3 bases: TGTGCCAGTAGTATGGACAGTATCTATGGCTACACCTTC.

The rearrangement joins TRBV4-2 to TRBJ1-2, with 8 bases fitting TRBD1. The V and J ends lost 6 bases and 4 bases, in that order; junction bases with no gene match: 7. The length of the CDR3 is 14 residues. Germline lookup yields CDR1 LGHNA and CDR2 YNFKEQ. This CDR3 is CASSTGTGSYGYTF. The CDR3 bases are TGTGCCAGCAGTACCGGGACAGGCAGCTATGGCTACACCTTC.

This clone was detected once. The rearrangement links TRBV6-5 to TRBJ2-7; TRBD2 is a possible D gene (5 bases). Germline V gene data show CDR1 as MNHEY and CDR2 as SVGAGI. The V gene lost 5 bases and the J gene lost 3 bases, with 11 bases spanning the gap. The CDR3 length is 13 residues. CDR3 in amino acids: CASSTSLNYEQYF. The CDR3 DNA reads as TGTGCCAGCAGTACTAGTCTCAACTACGAGCAGTACTTC.

The CDR3 DNA reads as TGTGCCAGCAGCCTTCAAAGCTTTTCCTACGAGCAGTACTTC. Its protein is CASSLQSFSYEQYF. The rearrangement joins TRBV3-1 (or the pseudogene TRBV3-2) to TRBJ2-7; no definite D call. The CDR3 sequence is 14 residues long. The germline V and J ends were trimmed by 4 bases and 1 base, with 11 bases remaining between them. Per the germline V gene, CDR1 is LGHDT and CDR2 is YNNKEL (reference sequence).

The V call is TRBV20-1, the J call TRBJ2-5; D remains ambiguous. CDR3 length: 13 residues. Trimming stripped 3 bases from V and 2 bases from J, with 10 bases between. CDR1 is DFQATT and CDR2 is SNEGSKA in the germline V gene (reference sequence). The DNA of the CDR3 is TGCAGTGCTAGTAAAACAGTTCAAGAGACCCAGTACTTC. Translation: CSASKTVQETQYF.